This TCR beta chain was identified in a study of glioma-infiltrating T cells. TCR alpha and beta CDR3 regions were amplified from RNA using iRepertoire nested multiplex PCR. TCRdb analysed the multiplex PCR reads with MiXCR anew, one entry per CDR3 protein. The sample shows a few hundred thousand distinct CDR3 sequences, roughly 41% of them seen only once. This clonotype was detected only a few times. This TCR was recovered from a human donor with low-grade glioma or glioblastoma, undergoing nonglioma brain surgery, or in good health (not recorded which). The sample consisted of glioma tissue, nonneoplastic brain tissue, or PBMCs (not recorded which).

This CDR3 is CASSLALGGQETQYF. The CDR3, as DNA: TGTGCCAGCAGCTTAGCGCTGGGGGGCCAAGAGACCCAGTACTTC. V and J are TRBV7-2 and TRBJ2-5, with D possibly TRBD2 on 6 matching bases. The germline CDR1 and CDR2 sequences are SGHTA and FQGNSA. Trimming took 0 bases from V and 1 from J, leaving 9 bases between them. The CDR3 covers 15 residues.